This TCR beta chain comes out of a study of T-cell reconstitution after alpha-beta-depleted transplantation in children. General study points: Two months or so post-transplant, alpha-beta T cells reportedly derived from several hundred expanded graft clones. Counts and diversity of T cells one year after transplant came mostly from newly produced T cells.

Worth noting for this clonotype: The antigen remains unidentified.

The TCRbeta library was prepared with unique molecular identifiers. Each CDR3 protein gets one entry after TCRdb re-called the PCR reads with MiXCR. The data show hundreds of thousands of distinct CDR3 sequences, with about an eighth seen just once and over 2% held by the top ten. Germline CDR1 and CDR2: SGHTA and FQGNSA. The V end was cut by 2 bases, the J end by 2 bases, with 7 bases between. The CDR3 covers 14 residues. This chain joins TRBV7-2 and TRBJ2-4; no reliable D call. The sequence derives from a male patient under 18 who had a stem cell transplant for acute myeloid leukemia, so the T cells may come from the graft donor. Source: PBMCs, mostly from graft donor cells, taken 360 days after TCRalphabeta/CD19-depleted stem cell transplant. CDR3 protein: CASSLSGSKNIQYF. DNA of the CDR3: TGTGCCAGCAGCTTATCAGGATCCAAAAACATTCAGTACTTC.